A selection of T cell receptor beta chains follows, all from one sample in a study of blood T cells in healthy people across ages. TCRdb used MiXCR to reprocess the 5' RACE reads, holding one entry per CDR3 protein. Of more than 650,000 distinct CDR3 sequences detected, roughly 50% appear once; the ten largest clones hold around 41%. Material: blood. The receptors derive from a man older than 75 in good health. Both conserved end residues are part of each CDR3. The D gene is left open where the match is weak. Size values are once, few and many counts, or a class for expanded clones, and some rows have none.

CAISDARNYGYTF TGTGCCATCAGTGACGCTCGTAACTATGGCTACACCTTC few TRBJ1-2 - TRBV10-3
CASSFSQTYEQYF TGTGCCAGCAGCTTCTCCCAAACCTACGAGCAGTACTTC - TRBJ2-7 - TRBV7-8
CASSLIGTGRFF TGTGCCAGCAGTTTGATTGGTACGGGTCGGTTCTTC - TRBJ2-1 - TRBV12-3/TRBV12-4
CANSLRTGQGGETQYF TGTGCCAACAGCTTAAGGACCGGACAGGGTGGGGAGACCCAGTACTTC - TRBJ2-5 TRBD1 TRBV7-9
CSATRPGLGNQPQHF TGCAGTGCAACCCGGCCAGGTTTGGGCAATCAGCCCCAGCATTTT - TRBJ1-5 - TRBV20-1
CASSFQDEQYF TGTGCCAGCAGCTTCCAGGACGAGCAGTACTTC - TRBJ2-7 - TRBV7-9
CASSLGPESDAYF TGCGCCAGCAGCTTGGGCCCAGAGAGCGACGCGTATTTT - TRBJ2-3 - TRBV5-1
CASSDVRSTGELFF TGTGCCAGCAGTGACGTGAGAAGTACCGGGGAGCTGTTTTTT - TRBJ2-2 - TRBV2
CASSIGQSRNEQFF TGCGCCAGCAGCATCGGACAATCCCGCAATGAGCAGTTCTTC - TRBJ2-1 - TRBV5-1
CASRTGPATNEKLFF TGTGCCAGCAGGACAGGACCTGCAACTAATGAAAAACTGTTTTTT hyperexpanded TRBJ1-4 - TRBV28
CASSLVSGANNEQFF TGTGCCAGCAGTTTGGTCTCGGGGGCCAACAATGAGCAGTTCTTC - TRBJ2-1 - TRBV12-3/TRBV12-4
CASSERVSSYEQYF TGTGCCAGCAGTGAAAGGGTCAGTTCCTACGAGCAGTACTTC - TRBJ2-7 - TRBV2
CASSQRTSGGRTYEQYF TGCGCCAGCAGCCAACGGACTAGCGGAGGGCGAACCTACGAGCAGTACTTC - TRBJ2-7 TRBD2 TRBV4-1
CASSSTREQYF TGTGCCAGCAGTTCCACTAGGGAGCAGTACTTC - TRBJ2-4 - TRBV12-3/TRBV12-4
CASTLGGEDQETQYF TGCGCCAGCACCTTGGGAGGGGAAGACCAAGAGACCCAGTACTTC - TRBJ2-5 TRBD2 TRBV5-1
CASSVRGGYEQYF TGTGCCAGCAGCGTAAGAGGAGGCTACGAGCAGTACTTC - TRBJ2-7 - TRBV9
CASTRDSKNEQFF TGTGCCAGCACCCGGGACAGCAAAAATGAGCAGTTCTTC - TRBJ2-1 TRBD1 TRBV2
CSAREPSRAGEQFF TGCAGTGCTAGAGAGCCAAGCAGGGCCGGCGAGCAGTTCTTC - TRBJ2-1 - TRBV20-1
CASSSRPWQGGNEQYF TGTGCCAGCAGCTCCCGGCCCTGGCAGGGGGGCAATGAGCAGTACTTC few TRBJ2-5 - TRBV7-9
CSARSRRDLGNQPQHF TGCAGTGCTAGATCTCGCAGGGATCTCGGCAATCAGCCCCAGCATTTT - TRBJ1-5 - TRBV20-1
CASSGTGLVDEQYF TGTGCCAGCAGTGGGACAGGGTTAGTAGACGAGCAGTACTTC - TRBJ2-7 TRBD1 TRBV25-1
CASSSITSGANVLTF TGTGCCAGCAGCTCAATTACCTCTGGAGCCAACGTCCTGACTTTC - TRBJ2-6 - TRBV11-1
CSAGTGFTGANVLTF TGCAGTGCTGGAACAGGGTTTACTGGGGCCAACGTCCTGACTTTC few TRBJ2-6 - TRBV20-1
CSARALTGRNTEAFF TGCAGTGCTAGAGCTTTGACAGGGCGGAACACTGAAGCTTTCTTT - TRBJ1-1 TRBD1 TRBV20-1
CASSLRDVDTEAFF TGCGCCAGCAGCTTAAGGGACGTGGACACTGAAGCTTTCTTT - TRBJ1-1 - TRBV5-1
CASSVEGSGNIQYF TGTGCCAGCAGCGTAGAAGGCAGTGGAAACATTCAGTACTTC once TRBJ2-4 - TRBV9
CASSFSGRGRRETQYF TGTGCCAGCAGCTTTTCAGGCAGGGGGCGCCGAGAGACCCAGTACTTC - TRBJ2-5 TRBD1 TRBV7-9
CASSQTQGGSSYNSPLHF TGTGCCAGCAGCCAAACCCAGGGGGGGAGCTCCTATAATTCACCCCTCCACTTT - TRBJ1-6 TRBD1 TRBV3-1
CAISGAPGGDPSTDTQYF TGTGCCATCAGTGGCGCCCCCGGGGGGGACCCTAGCACAGATACGCAGTATTTT - TRBJ2-3 TRBD2 TRBV10-3
CASSLETGDNEQYF TGTGCCAGCAGCCTAGAAACAGGGGACAATGAGCAGTACTTC - TRBJ2-5 TRBD1 TRBV3-1
CASSVQGANYGYTF TGTGCCAGCAGTGTTCAGGGGGCAAACTATGGCTACACCTTC many TRBJ1-2 TRBD1 TRBV27
CASSPGTSGTHRYAYF TGTGCCAGCTCTCCCGGGACTAGCGGGACTCACAGATACGCGTATTTT - TRBJ2-3 TRBD2 TRBV27
CASSQRVDRGQTGELFF TGTGCCAGCAGCCAAAGAGTTGACAGGGGCCAGACCGGGGAGCTGTTTTTT - TRBJ2-2 TRBD1 TRBV3-1
CASSPSSLSYEQYF TGCGCCAGCAGCCCCTCGAGCCTCTCCTACGAGCAGTACTTC - TRBJ2-7 - TRBV5-1
CATSSGLARTDTQYF TGCGCCACAAGCTCCGGACTAGCACGCACAGATACGCAGTATTTT - TRBJ2-3 TRBD2 TRBV5-1
CASSPGRFSYNEQFF TGTGCCAGCTCACCCGGCCGGTTTTCCTACAATGAGCAGTTCTTC - TRBJ2-1 - TRBV18
CASSTLAGVTGELFF TGTGCCAGCAGCACACTAGCGGGAGTGACCGGGGAGCTGTTTTTT - TRBJ2-2 TRBD2 TRBV7-2
CASSRGGISSTDTQYF TGTGCCAGCAGTAGGGGGGGTATATCTAGCACAGATACGCAGTATTTT few TRBJ2-3 - TRBV12-3/TRBV12-4
CASSLESGSYNEQFF TGCGCCAGCAGCTTGGAAAGCGGGAGTTACAATGAGCAGTTCTTC - TRBJ2-1 TRBD2 TRBV5-1
CASRPGGGTGANVLTF TGTGCCAGCAGACCTGGCGGGGGTACTGGGGCCAACGTCCTGACTTTC few TRBJ2-6 TRBD2 TRBV6-2/TRBV6-3
CSAGRALRKGEQFF TGCAGTGCTGGGAGGGCCCTCAGGAAGGGTGAGCAGTTCTTC few TRBJ2-1 TRBD2 TRBV20-1
CASSVGLGANYEQYF TGTGCCAGCAGCGTAGGACTAGGAGCCAACTACGAGCAGTACTTC - TRBJ2-7 - TRBV9